These T cell receptor beta chains were read from a single sample in a study of spatial heterogeneity in lung cancer. TCRdb called the 5' RACE reads again in MiXCR, with one record for every CDR3 protein. The sample includes under 40,000 distinct CDR3 sequences, roughly 5.8% of them seen just once. This sample comprised PBMCs, obtained at surgery. The receptors were gathered from a male donor with early-stage non-small cell lung cancer. CDR3s include the opening cysteine and the closing phenylalanine or tryptophan. Each record gives: J gene, D gene, clone size, V gene, CDR3 DNA, CDR3 protein. D genes are given only for firm matches. Only some rows state a clone size, as once, few, many or a class for expanded clones.

j_gene: TRBJ1-2; d_gene: .; abundance: many; v_gene: TRBV28; CDR3nt: TGTGCCAGCAATGAACCGGGAAAATCTAACTATGGCTACACCTTC; CDR3aa: CASNEPGKSNYGYTF
j_gene: TRBJ2-1; d_gene: .; abundance: many; v_gene: TRBV7-2; CDR3nt: TGTGCCAGCAGCGAGGAGGGGACAGCTATCCCAAATGAGCAGTTCTTC; CDR3aa: CASSEEGTAIPNEQFF
j_gene: TRBJ1-5; d_gene: .; abundance: many; v_gene: TRBV24-1; CDR3nt: TGTGCCACCAGTGATTTGGGGACCCCGGGACGGGGATATAGCAATCAGCCCCAGCATTTT; CDR3aa: CATSDLGTPGRGYSNQPQHF
j_gene: TRBJ1-2; d_gene: .; abundance: many; v_gene: TRBV28; CDR3nt: TGTGCCAGCAGAATTTTGGGGGGGCTGGTCGGCTATGGCTACACCTTC; CDR3aa: CASRILGGLVGYGYTF
j_gene: TRBJ2-3; d_gene: TRBD2; abundance: few; v_gene: TRBV5-1; CDR3nt: TGCGCCAGCAGCTCGATAGGGACTAGCGGGATCACAGATACGCAGTATTTT; CDR3aa: CASSSIGTSGITDTQYF
j_gene: TRBJ2-3; d_gene: .; abundance: many; v_gene: TRBV9; CDR3nt: TGTGCCAGCAGCGAGCAATGGGGGCCCACAGATACGCAGTATTTT; CDR3aa: CASSEQWGPTDTQYF
j_gene: TRBJ1-5; d_gene: TRBD1; abundance: many; v_gene: TRBV5-6; CDR3nt: TGTGCCAGCAGCTCGGGACAGGGCTTCAATCAGCCCCAGCATTTT; CDR3aa: CASSSGQGFNQPQHF
j_gene: TRBJ2-1; d_gene: .; abundance: many; v_gene: TRBV5-1; CDR3nt: TGCGCCAGCAGTTACTCCGGGACACGAGCTAACAATGAGCAGTTCTTC; CDR3aa: CASSYSGTRANNEQFF
j_gene: TRBJ1-6; d_gene: .; abundance: many; v_gene: TRBV20-1; CDR3nt: TGCAGTGCTAGAGATCTGAATATAGGGTCTTCACCCCTCCACTTT; CDR3aa: CSARDLNIGSSPLHF
j_gene: TRBJ1-1; d_gene: .; abundance: few; v_gene: TRBV12-5; CDR3nt: TGTGCTAGTGGTTTGGACGGAGGGGTCACTGAAGCTTTCTTT; CDR3aa: CASGLDGGVTEAFF
j_gene: TRBJ2-3; d_gene: .; abundance: .; v_gene: TRBV12-3/TRBV12-4; CDR3nt: TGTGCCAGCAGCCCCAGGGGGGTAACCGTAGATACGCAGTATTTT; CDR3aa: CASSPRGVTVDTQYF
j_gene: TRBJ1-6; d_gene: .; abundance: many; v_gene: TRBV28; CDR3nt: TGTGCCAGCAGTTTGGATTATAATTCACCCCTCCACTTT; CDR3aa: CASSLDYNSPLHF
j_gene: TRBJ1-2; d_gene: .; abundance: once; v_gene: TRBV30; CDR3nt: TGTGCCTGGAACCGAGGAATCAGGGACTATGGCTACACCTTC; CDR3aa: CAWNRGIRDYGYTF
j_gene: TRBJ1-2; d_gene: TRBD1; abundance: many; v_gene: TRBV9; CDR3nt: TGTGCCAGCAGGGCCGGGACAGGGGGAATCTATGGCTACACCTTC; CDR3aa: CASRAGTGGIYGYTF
j_gene: TRBJ1-5; d_gene: TRBD1; abundance: many; v_gene: TRBV6-1; CDR3nt: TGTGCCAGCAGGGAGGGACAGGGGGGCAATCAGCCCCAGCATTTT; CDR3aa: CASREGQGGNQPQHF
j_gene: TRBJ2-1; d_gene: TRBD2; abundance: many; v_gene: TRBV28; CDR3nt: TGTGCCAGCAGTCGTAGCGGGGGGAGGGAGCAGTTCTTC; CDR3aa: CASSRSGGREQFF
j_gene: TRBJ2-2; d_gene: .; abundance: .; v_gene: TRBV28; CDR3nt: TGTGCCAGCAGCACAGGGCCGACCGGGGAGCTGTTTTTT; CDR3aa: CASSTGPTGELFF
j_gene: TRBJ2-1; d_gene: TRBD1; abundance: many; v_gene: TRBV5-1; CDR3nt: TGCGCCAGCAGCTTAGAGACAGGGCTGGTTGAGCAGTTCTTC; CDR3aa: CASSLETGLVEQFF
j_gene: TRBJ2-7; d_gene: .; abundance: many; v_gene: TRBV5-1; CDR3nt: TGCGCCAGCCGCTCAGGGGCAGCAACCTACGAGCAGTACTTC; CDR3aa: CASRSGAATYEQYF
j_gene: TRBJ2-5; d_gene: TRBD1; abundance: many; v_gene: TRBV18; CDR3nt: TGTGCCAGCTCATCCAGACCGGGACAGCAAGAGACCCAGTACTTC; CDR3aa: CASSSRPGQQETQYF
j_gene: TRBJ1-3; d_gene: .; abundance: many; v_gene: TRBV4-1; CDR3nt: TGCGCCAGCAGCCAGGATTCTGGAAACACCATATATTTT; CDR3aa: CASSQDSGNTIYF
j_gene: TRBJ2-5; d_gene: .; abundance: many; v_gene: TRBV11-2; CDR3nt: TGTGCCAGCAGCGGTGCCGGACTGACACAAGAGACCCAGTACTTC; CDR3aa: CASSGAGLTQETQYF
j_gene: TRBJ1-4; d_gene: .; abundance: many; v_gene: TRBV6-6; CDR3nt: TGTGCCAGCAGTTACGGGGGAGGTAATGAAAAACTGTTTTTT; CDR3aa: CASSYGGGNEKLFF
j_gene: TRBJ2-6; d_gene: TRBD1; abundance: few; v_gene: TRBV7-3; CDR3nt: TGTGCCAGCAGCTTAGACAGGGCTGGGGCCAACGTCCTGACTTTC; CDR3aa: CASSLDRAGANVLTF
j_gene: TRBJ2-1; d_gene: .; abundance: .; v_gene: TRBV20-1; CDR3nt: TGCAGTGCTAGAGGAACCTTGCCCAATGAGCAGTTCTTC; CDR3aa: CSARGTLPNEQFF
j_gene: TRBJ1-5; d_gene: .; abundance: many; v_gene: TRBV10-3; CDR3nt: TGTGCCACCTGGGACTGGAATAGCAATCAGCCCCAGCATTTT; CDR3aa: CATWDWNSNQPQHF
j_gene: TRBJ2-7; d_gene: TRBD1; abundance: many; v_gene: TRBV20-1; CDR3nt: TGCAGTGCCGGTACCGGGACAGGGGGCCCGTTCTCCTACGAGCAGTACTTC; CDR3aa: CSAGTGTGGPFSYEQYF
j_gene: TRBJ2-5; d_gene: .; abundance: many; v_gene: TRBV2; CDR3nt: TGTGCCAGCAGAGGGCGTGGCGGAACGCAGCCCCAGGAGACCCAGTACTTC; CDR3aa: CASRGRGGTQPQETQYF
j_gene: TRBJ2-6; d_gene: .; abundance: many; v_gene: TRBV5-1; CDR3nt: TGCGCCAGCAGCTCGACCGGGACGGCCAACGTCCTGACTTTC; CDR3aa: CASSSTGTANVLTF
j_gene: TRBJ1-5; d_gene: TRBD1; abundance: many; v_gene: TRBV7-9; CDR3nt: TGTGCCAGCAGTCCCGGCTGGAGGGGGCAGGATCAGCCCCAGCATTTT; CDR3aa: CASSPGWRGQDQPQHF
j_gene: TRBJ1-2; d_gene: .; abundance: .; v_gene: TRBV7-9; CDR3nt: TGTGCCAGCAGCCCGGCGGGCCCGTTCTATGGCTACACCTTC; CDR3aa: CASSPAGPFYGYTF
j_gene: TRBJ1-5; d_gene: .; abundance: medium-sized; v_gene: TRBV28; CDR3nt: TGTGCCAGCAGTTTAGGAACAGGGAGCCAGCCCCAGCATTTT; CDR3aa: CASSLGTGSQPQHF
j_gene: TRBJ2-7; d_gene: TRBD1; abundance: many; v_gene: TRBV4-1; CDR3nt: TGCGCCAGCAGCCAGCTGCAGGGACAGGGCTCCTACGAGCAGTACTTC; CDR3aa: CASSQLQGQGSYEQYF
j_gene: TRBJ2-3; d_gene: .; abundance: many; v_gene: TRBV12-3/TRBV12-4; CDR3nt: TGTGCCAGCAGTTTAGGTGTACGGGACACAGATACGCAGTATTTT; CDR3aa: CASSLGVRDTDTQYF
j_gene: TRBJ1-1; d_gene: .; abundance: many; v_gene: TRBV6-5; CDR3nt: TGTGCCAGCAGTTACTCTGGGTTGAACACTGAAGCTTTCTTT; CDR3aa: CASSYSGLNTEAFF
j_gene: TRBJ2-1; d_gene: TRBD1; abundance: many; v_gene: TRBV5-1; CDR3nt: TGCGCCAGCAGCTTGGAGCGGACAGGGGGCAATGAGCAGTTCTTC; CDR3aa: CASSLERTGGNEQFF
j_gene: TRBJ2-5; d_gene: .; abundance: many; v_gene: TRBV28; CDR3nt: TGTGCCAGCAGGTGGGGTCCTCGAGAGACCCAGTACTTC; CDR3aa: CASRWGPRETQYF
j_gene: TRBJ1-5; d_gene: .; abundance: .; v_gene: TRBV30; CDR3nt: TGTGCCTCCACGGACTCAGGGGGCAATCAGCCCCAGCATTTT; CDR3aa: CASTDSGGNQPQHF
j_gene: TRBJ2-7; d_gene: .; abundance: few; v_gene: TRBV4-1; CDR3nt: TGCGCCAGCAGCCAAGACGGACAGTCCGCCTACGAGCAGTACTTC; CDR3aa: CASSQDGQSAYEQYF
j_gene: TRBJ1-1; d_gene: .; abundance: .; v_gene: TRBV9; CDR3nt: TGTGCCAGCAGCTCTAAGAGGGGGGGGGAGACTGAAGCTTTCTTT; CDR3aa: CASSSKRGGETEAFF
j_gene: TRBJ2-2; d_gene: .; abundance: once; v_gene: TRBV7-9; CDR3nt: TGTGCCAGCAGTTTTGTCAGGGGTAACACCGGGGAGCTGTTTTTT; CDR3aa: CASSFVRGNTGELFF
j_gene: TRBJ1-1; d_gene: .; abundance: many; v_gene: TRBV29-1; CDR3nt: TGCAGCGCCGAGAGAGGACCTGAAGCTTTCTTT; CDR3aa: CSAERGPEAFF
j_gene: TRBJ2-7; d_gene: TRBD1; abundance: many; v_gene: TRBV28; CDR3nt: TGTGCCAGCAGCCTGGGGACAGGAGCGACCTACGAGCAGTACTTC; CDR3aa: CASSLGTGATYEQYF
j_gene: TRBJ1-6; d_gene: .; abundance: few; v_gene: TRBV10-3; CDR3nt: TGTGCCATCAGTGAGGGGGCCACGAACGATTCACCCCTCCACTTT; CDR3aa: CAISEGATNDSPLHF
j_gene: TRBJ1-5; d_gene: .; abundance: few; v_gene: TRBV2; CDR3nt: TGTGCCAGCAACAACTATAATAGCAATCAGCCCCAGCATTTT; CDR3aa: CASNNYNSNQPQHF
j_gene: TRBJ1-5; d_gene: .; abundance: many; v_gene: TRBV3-1; CDR3nt: TGTGCCAGCAGCCATCAGGGTAGCAATCAGCCCCAGCATTTT; CDR3aa: CASSHQGSNQPQHF
j_gene: TRBJ2-6; d_gene: .; abundance: .; v_gene: TRBV20-1; CDR3nt: TGCAGTGCTAGCCCTAGCCGGTCCTCTGGGGCCAACGTCCTGACTTTC; CDR3aa: CSASPSRSSGANVLTF
j_gene: TRBJ1-1; d_gene: .; abundance: many; v_gene: TRBV6-2/TRBV6-3; CDR3nt: TGTGCCAGCAGTTGGATGACAGAGAACACTGAAGCTTTCTTT; CDR3aa: CASSWMTENTEAFF
j_gene: TRBJ2-6; d_gene: TRBD1; abundance: many; v_gene: TRBV4-1; CDR3nt: TGCGCCAGCAGCCTCAGACCGGGACAGGGGCAGACTGGGGCCAACGTCCTGACTTTC; CDR3aa: CASSLRPGQGQTGANVLTF
j_gene: TRBJ2-3; d_gene: TRBD2; abundance: many; v_gene: TRBV20-1; CDR3nt: TGCAGTGCTAGAGGAAGACTAGCGGGGAGGAGGCCAGATACGCAGTATTTT; CDR3aa: CSARGRLAGRRPDTQYF
j_gene: TRBJ1-1; d_gene: .; abundance: many; v_gene: TRBV29-1; CDR3nt: TGCAGCGTTGGGGGGGTTCCGGGTGGTATAGGTTTCTTT; CDR3aa: CSVGGVPGGIGFF
j_gene: TRBJ2-3; d_gene: TRBD2; abundance: many; v_gene: TRBV10-2; CDR3nt: TGCGCCAGCAGTGGACCTAGCGGGGGGGCGGATACAGATACGCAGTATTTT; CDR3aa: CASSGPSGGADTDTQYF
j_gene: TRBJ1-3; d_gene: .; abundance: few; v_gene: TRBV7-9; CDR3nt: TGTGCCAGCGTGCGTGGCTCTGGAAACACCATATATTTT; CDR3aa: CASVRGSGNTIYF
j_gene: TRBJ1-3; d_gene: TRBD1; abundance: .; v_gene: TRBV11-2; CDR3nt: TGTGCCAGCAGGGCCGGGACAGGGTCATCCGGAAACACCATATATTTT; CDR3aa: CASRAGTGSSGNTIYF
j_gene: TRBJ2-5; d_gene: .; abundance: many; v_gene: TRBV20-1; CDR3nt: TGCAGTGCCTGGGCATACGAAGAGACCCAGTACTTC; CDR3aa: CSAWAYEETQYF
j_gene: TRBJ2-1; d_gene: TRBD2; abundance: .; v_gene: TRBV4-2; CDR3nt: TGTGCCAGCAGCCAAGAAGGGTCGGGGGGGGCGTATTCCTACAATGAGCAGTTCTTC; CDR3aa: CASSQEGSGGAYSYNEQFF
j_gene: TRBJ2-7; d_gene: TRBD1; abundance: many; v_gene: TRBV20-1; CDR3nt: TGCAGTGCCGTCCGGGACAGGGGCTACGAGCAGTACTTC; CDR3aa: CSAVRDRGYEQYF
j_gene: TRBJ2-2; d_gene: .; abundance: .; v_gene: TRBV27; CDR3nt: TGTGCCAGCAGTTCGTCGGTAAACACCGGGGAGCTGTTTTTT; CDR3aa: CASSSSVNTGELFF
j_gene: TRBJ2-1; d_gene: TRBD2; abundance: .; v_gene: TRBV20-1; CDR3nt: TGCAGTGCTAGGGGGACTAGCTCGTCCAATGAGCAGTTCTTC; CDR3aa: CSARGTSSSNEQFF
j_gene: TRBJ2-2; d_gene: .; abundance: many; v_gene: TRBV20-1; CDR3nt: TGCAGTGCTAATTCAGGGGATAATAAAAACGGGGAGCTGTTTTTT; CDR3aa: CSANSGDNKNGELFF